The rows below give T cell receptor beta chains drawn from one sample of a study of control samples from healthy donors and cancer patients. The table came from immunoSEQ multiplex PCR; TCRdb's copy has only in-frame clones and leaves some out. The data contain 210,000 or so clones, about 90% of them singletons. The sample was blood. The receptors shown here come from a man aged 30-40 years in good health. CDR3s include the opening cysteine and the closing phenylalanine or tryptophan. Each record gives: V gene, clone size, J gene, D gene, CDR3 protein, CDR3 DNA. D genes are given only for firm matches. Clone size is given for some rows only: seen once, a few or many times, or a class if the clone is expanded.

V: TRBV6-1
size: NA
J: TRBJ1-5
D: NA
CDR3: CASSEAYPTVSNQPQHF
DNA: TGTGCCAGCAGTGAAGCTTATCCGACAGTTAGCAATCAGCCCCAGCATTTT

V: TRBV5-1
size: NA
J: TRBJ2-7
D: TRBD2
CDR3: CASSLGGGGAFEQYF
DNA: TGCGCCAGCAGCTTGGGTGGCGGGGGGGCCTTCGAGCAGTACTTC

V: TRBV6-5
size: NA
J: TRBJ2-7
D: NA
CDR3: CASRWDAPTYEQYF
DNA: TGTGCCAGCAGGTGGGACGCCCCGACCTACGAGCAGTACTTC

V: TRBV5-4
size: NA
J: TRBJ1-2
D: TRBD1
CDR3: CASSPQGADGYTF
DNA: TGTGCCAGCAGTCCCCAGGGGGCGGATGGCTACACCTTC

V: TRBV28
size: NA
J: TRBJ1-4
D: NA
CDR3: CASSLGRLGEKLFF
DNA: TGTGCCAGCAGTTTGGGGCGCTTAGGTGAAAAACTGTTTTTT

V: TRBV29-1
size: NA
J: TRBJ1-5
D: NA
CDR3: CSAQGWNQPQHF
DNA: TGCAGCGCCCAGGGGTGGAACCAGCCCCAGCATTTT

V: TRBV5-1
size: NA
J: TRBJ1-6
D: NA
CDR3: CASSQDSADNSPLHF
DNA: TGCGCCAGCAGCCAAGACTCTGCGGATAATTCACCCCTCCACTTT

V: TRBV6-5
size: NA
J: TRBJ1-1
D: NA
CDR3: CASTMGRKNTEAFF
DNA: TGTGCCAGCACCATGGGACGGAAGAACACTGAAGCTTTCTTT

V: TRBV4-1
size: NA
J: TRBJ2-3
D: NA
CDR3: CASSQAGRPDTQYF
DNA: TGCGCCAGCAGCCAAGCGGGACGCCCCGATACGCAGTATTTT

V: TRBV7-2
size: NA
J: TRBJ1-6
D: NA
CDR3: CASSFIYGLGSPLHF
DNA: TGTGCCAGCAGCTTCATTTATGGGTTGGGGTCACCCCTCCACTTT

V: TRBV10-1
size: NA
J: TRBJ2-3
D: TRBD2
CDR3: CASSELAGPYTDTQYF
DNA: TGCGCCAGCAGTGAGCTAGCGGGGCCATACACAGATACGCAGTATTTT

V: TRBV29-1
size: NA
J: TRBJ1-2
D: TRBD1
CDR3: CSVVWTGSVVGGYTF
DNA: TGCAGCGTTGTCTGGACAGGGAGTGTAGTTGGTGGCTACACCTTC

V: TRBV19
size: once
J: TRBJ2-3
D: TRBD2
CDR3: CASSNTWTSGGTDTQYF
DNA: TGTGCCAGTAGTAACACCTGGACTAGCGGGGGAACAGATACGCAGTATTTT

V: TRBV29-1
size: NA
J: TRBJ2-1
D: TRBD2
CDR3: CSVDRTSAFNEQFF
DNA: TGCAGCGTCGACCGGACTAGCGCCTTCAATGAGCAGTTCTTC

V: TRBV18
size: NA
J: TRBJ1-2
D: NA
CDR3: CASSPEAGVINYGYTF
DNA: TGTGCCAGCTCACCAGAGGCAGGAGTTATTAACTATGGCTACACCTTC

V: TRBV18
size: NA
J: TRBJ2-7
D: NA
CDR3: CASSPDRNSYEQYF
DNA: TGTGCCAGCTCACCTGACAGAAATTCCTACGAGCAGTACTTC

V: TRBV5-1
size: NA
J: TRBJ2-1
D: TRBD1
CDR3: CASSTGQGFDEQFF
DNA: TGCGCCAGCAGCACTGGACAGGGTTTCGATGAGCAGTTCTTC

V: TRBV7-9
size: NA
J: TRBJ1-3
D: NA
CDR3: CASSLGGSRSGNTIYF
DNA: TGTGCCAGCAGCTTGGGGGGTTCCCGCTCTGGAAACACCATATATTTT

V: TRBV5-4
size: once
J: TRBJ2-7
D: TRBD1
CDR3: CASSLAGTGIYEQYF
DNA: TGTGCCAGCAGCTTGGCTGGGACAGGGATCTACGAGCAGTACTTC

V: TRBV5-1
size: NA
J: TRBJ2-5
D: NA
CDR3: CASSLEIGETQYF
DNA: TGCGCCAGCAGCTTGGAGATTGGAGAGACCCAGTACTTC

V: TRBV30
size: NA
J: TRBJ2-7
D: NA
CDR3: CAWREGQGGYEQYF
DNA: TGTGCCTGGAGGGAAGGCCAGGGAGGTTACGAGCAGTACTTC

V: TRBV24-1
size: NA
J: TRBJ2-1
D: TRBD2
CDR3: CATSDLVSSGGAGSYNEQFF
DNA: TGTGCCACCAGTGATTTGGTGTCCAGCGGGGGGGCCGGCTCCTACAATGAGCAGTTCTTC

V: TRBV27
size: NA
J: TRBJ1-2
D: NA
CDR3: CASSFSGNSYGYTF
DNA: TGTGCCAGCAGTTTTTCGGGAAATAGCTATGGCTACACCTTC

V: TRBV27
size: NA
J: TRBJ1-4
D: NA
CDR3: CASGQQGSYNEKLFF
DNA: TGTGCCAGCGGTCAACAGGGATCCTATAATGAAAAACTGTTTTTT

V: TRBV7-8
size: once
J: TRBJ2-3
D: TRBD2
CDR3: CASSLMGGNTDTQYF
DNA: TGTGCCAGCAGCTTAATGGGGGGGAACACAGATACGCAGTATTTT

V: TRBV7-2
size: NA
J: TRBJ1-1
D: TRBD1
CDR3: CASSLTRTGEAFF
DNA: TGTGCCAGCAGCTTAACTCGGACAGGGGAGGCTTTCTTT

V: TRBV11-2
size: NA
J: TRBJ2-7
D: TRBD1
CDR3: CASSSSFDRGAYEQYF
DNA: TGTGCCAGCAGCTCCAGCTTTGACAGGGGAGCCTACGAGCAGTACTTC

V: TRBV6-5
size: NA
J: TRBJ1-2
D: TRBD1
CDR3: CASRDPGGTVADYTF
DNA: TGTGCCAGCAGAGACCCTGGGGGGACAGTGGCCGACTACACCTTC

V: TRBV10-1
size: NA
J: TRBJ2-3
D: TRBD2
CDR3: CASSEERGVSTDTQYF
DNA: TGCGCCAGCAGTGAGGAGCGGGGGGTTTCCACAGATACGCAGTATTTT

V: TRBV18
size: NA
J: TRBJ1-5
D: TRBD1
CDR3: CASSRTGGGGNQPQHF
DNA: TGTGCCAGCTCGCGGACAGGGGGGGGAGGCAATCAGCCCCAGCATTTT

V: TRBV18
size: NA
J: TRBJ1-4
D: NA
CDR3: CASSPLAGVNEKLFF
DNA: TGTGCCAGCTCACCGCTGGCAGGAGTCAATGAAAAACTGTTTTTT

V: TRBV4-1
size: NA
J: TRBJ1-1
D: NA
CDR3: CASSQDPGGQEAFF
DNA: TGCGCCAGCAGCCAAGATCCCGGGGGGCAGGAAGCTTTCTTT

V: TRBV19
size: NA
J: TRBJ2-2
D: NA
CDR3: CASSIPGLWGGSGELFF
DNA: TGTGCCAGTAGTATTCCCGGGCTTTGGGGCGGATCCGGGGAGCTGTTTTTT

V: TRBV3-1/TRBV3-2
size: NA
J: TRBJ1-4
D: TRBD1
CDR3: CASSRRGPDNEKLFF
DNA: TGTGCCAGCAGCCGGAGGGGGCCAGATAATGAAAAACTGTTTTTT

V: TRBV19
size: NA
J: TRBJ2-7
D: NA
CDR3: CASSMGHSYEQYF
DNA: TGTGCCAGTAGTATGGGACACTCCTACGAGCAGTACTTC

V: TRBV7-2
size: NA
J: TRBJ1-2
D: NA
CDR3: CASSPPPGGGNGYTF
DNA: TGTGCCAGCAGCCCTCCCCCAGGCGGGGGGAATGGCTACACCTTC

V: TRBV9
size: NA
J: TRBJ1-3
D: NA
CDR3: CASSVAGAPGNTIYF
DNA: TGTGCCAGCAGCGTAGCAGGGGCACCTGGAAACACCATATATTTT

V: TRBV11-2
size: NA
J: TRBJ2-1
D: NA
CDR3: CASSERYRGAQNNEQFF
DNA: TGTGCCAGCAGCGAAAGGTATCGGGGGGCGCAAAACAATGAGCAGTTCTTC